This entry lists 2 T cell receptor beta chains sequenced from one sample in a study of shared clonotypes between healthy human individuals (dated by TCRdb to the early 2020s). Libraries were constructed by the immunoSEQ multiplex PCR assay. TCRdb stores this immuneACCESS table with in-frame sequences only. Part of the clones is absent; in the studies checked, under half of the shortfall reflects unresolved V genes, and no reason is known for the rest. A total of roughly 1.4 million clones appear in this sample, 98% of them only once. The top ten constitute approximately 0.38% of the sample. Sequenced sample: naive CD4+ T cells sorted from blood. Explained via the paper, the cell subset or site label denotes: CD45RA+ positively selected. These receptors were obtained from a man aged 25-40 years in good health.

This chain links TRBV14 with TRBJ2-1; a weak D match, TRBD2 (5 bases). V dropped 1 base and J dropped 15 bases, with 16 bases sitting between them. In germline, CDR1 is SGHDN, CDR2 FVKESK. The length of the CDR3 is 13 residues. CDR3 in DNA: TGTGCCAGCAGCCAAGGGGCGGGCCTACGTGTGTTCTTC. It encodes CASSQGAGLRVFF.

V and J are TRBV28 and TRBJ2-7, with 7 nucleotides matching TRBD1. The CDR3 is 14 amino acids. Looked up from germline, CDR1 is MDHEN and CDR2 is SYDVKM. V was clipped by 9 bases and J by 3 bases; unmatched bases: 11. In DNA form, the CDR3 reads TGTGCCAGTAGAACCGGGACAGCCTTCTACGAGCAGTACTTC. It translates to CASRTGTAFYEQYF.